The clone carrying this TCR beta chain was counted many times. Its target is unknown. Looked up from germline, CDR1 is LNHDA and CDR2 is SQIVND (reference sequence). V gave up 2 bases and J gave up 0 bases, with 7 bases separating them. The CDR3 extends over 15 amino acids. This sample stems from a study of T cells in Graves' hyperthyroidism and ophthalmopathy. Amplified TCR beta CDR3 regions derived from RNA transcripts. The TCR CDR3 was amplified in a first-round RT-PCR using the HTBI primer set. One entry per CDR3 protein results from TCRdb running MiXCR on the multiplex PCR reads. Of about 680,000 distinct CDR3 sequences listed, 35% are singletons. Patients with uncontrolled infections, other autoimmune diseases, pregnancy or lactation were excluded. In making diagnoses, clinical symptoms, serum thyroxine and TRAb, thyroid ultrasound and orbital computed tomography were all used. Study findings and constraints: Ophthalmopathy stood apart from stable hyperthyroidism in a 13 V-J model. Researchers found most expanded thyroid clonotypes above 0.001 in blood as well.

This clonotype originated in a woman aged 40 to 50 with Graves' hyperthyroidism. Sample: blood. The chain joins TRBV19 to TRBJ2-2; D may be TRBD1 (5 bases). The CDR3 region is CASSIQGSNTGELFF. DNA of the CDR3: TGTGCCAGTAGTATACAGGGCTCGAACACCGGGGAGCTGTTTTTT. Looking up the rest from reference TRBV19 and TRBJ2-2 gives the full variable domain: DGGITQSPKYLFRKEGQNVTLSCEQNLNHDAMYWYRQDPGQGLRLIYYSQIVNDFQKGDIAEGYSVSREKKESFPLTVTSAQKNPTAFYLCASSIQGSNTGELFFGEGSRLTVL.